Below, 23 T cell receptor beta chains from the same sample are listed, as sequenced in a study of T-cell memory formation after mild COVID-19. TCRdb recomputed calls from the 5' RACE reads with MiXCR, one row per CDR3 protein. The sample has tens of thousands of distinct CDR3 sequences, about 6.8% seen once. Sequenced material: PBMCs or a T cell subset sorted from them (not recorded which). These receptors were taken from an adult who had mild COVID-19 (a few samples of this study predate the infection). Cell type and time point are not known.

In this sample, this clonotype turned up a few times. This chain connects TRBV2 to TRBJ2-1, with 8 bases that match TRBD2. Germline values: CDR1 SNHLY, CDR2 FYNNEI. CDR3 length: 17 residues. The J segment lost 4 bases and the V segment lost 9 bases, leaving 17 bases of the junction unmatched. The CDR3 sequence: CASSMGRLAGGYNEQFF. CDR3 bases: TGTGCCAGTTCCATGGGTCGGCTAGCGGGCGGTTACAATGAGCAGTTCTTC.

This clonotype came up many times. The chain has TRBV3-1 and TRBJ2-3; perhaps TRBD2 as D (6 bases). The CDR3 totals 14 residues. V lost 6 bases to trimming and J lost 4 bases, with 14 bases between them. Per germline, CDR1 LGHDT and CDR2 YNNKEL (reference sequence). In DNA form, the CDR3 reads TGTGCCAGCAGTCCGACGACTAGTTCAGATACGCAGTATTTT. This translates into CASSPTTSSDTQYF.

This clonotype appeared many times. DNA for the CDR3: TGTGCCAGCAGCCCCGGGATCTCGAGCTCTGGGGCCAACGTCCTGACTTTC. Protein product: CASSPGISSSGANVLTF. This chain connects TRBV7-9 to TRBJ2-6; tentative D call: TRBD2 (5 bases). The CDR3 is made up of 17 amino acids. V lost 5 bases to trimming and J lost 0 bases, with 14 bases between them. CDR1 SEHNR and CDR2 FQNEAQ come from the germline V gene (reference sequence).

This clonotype appeared many times. The rearrangement links TRBV5-1 to TRBJ2-5; possible D gene TRBD2, 6 bases. The germline gives CDR1 SGHRS, CDR2 YFSETQ. Trimming pared 4 bases from V and 2 bases from J, leaving 12 bases between. There are 14 residues in the CDR3. CDR3 DNA: TGCGCCAGCAGCCCCGGGACTTCTCAAGAGACCCAGTACTTC. It specifies CASSPGTSQETQYF.

This clonotype was found a few times. J is TRBJ1-1 and V is TRBV6-1; 10 nucleotides agree with TRBD1. The V gene's germline CDR1 is MNHNS and CDR2 SASEGT. The CDR3 is 15 amino acids. With 5 bases clipped from V and 3 bases from J, the junction kept 6 bases outside the gene matches. CDR3 bases: TGTGCCAGCAGTCCTGACAGGGGGCGAGACACTGAAGCTTTCTTT. It yields the protein CASSPDRGRDTEAFF.

This clonotype was seen repeatedly, ten times or more. V is TRBV7-6 and J is TRBJ2-3, with 10 bases identical to TRBD2. This CDR3 is built from 14 residues. Germline V gives CDR1 SGHVS, CDR2 FNYEAQ. V lost 5 bases, J lost 4 bases, and 3 bases stayed unmatched. For the CDR3, the DNA is TGTGCCAGCAGCCGTGGGACTAGCGCAGATACGCAGTATTTT. This sequence encodes CASSRGTSADTQYF.

This clonotype was picked up a small number of times. The chain couples TRBV18 to TRBJ2-7; D might be TRBD1 or TRBD2, each matching 5 bases. The CDR3 is 14 amino acids. V lost 6 bases and J lost 3, with 15 bases in between. Germline V gene sequence: CDR1 KGHSH, CDR2 LQKENI. DNA of the CDR3: TGTGCCAGCTCCCCCTCGGGGCTTCTCTACGAGCAGTACTTC. Its translation: CASSPSGLLYEQYF. The variable domain in full, with the rest retrieved from reference TRBV18 and TRBJ2-7, is NAGVMQNPRHLVRRRGQEARLRCSPMKGHSHVYWYRQLPEEGLKFMVYLQKENIIDESGMPKERFSAEFPKEGPSILRIQQVVRGDSAAYFCASSPSGLLYEQYFGPGTRLTVT.

CDR3 DNA: TGCGCCAGCAGACCCAGTGTGGTGGATGGCTACACCTTC. This gives the protein CASRPSVVDGYTF. The chain carries TRBV5-1 and TRBJ1-2; no clear D gene. Germline CDR1 SGHRS, CDR2 YFSETQ. Trimming stripped 5 bases from V and 6 bases from J, with 14 bases between. This CDR3 is 13 amino acids long.

This chain links TRBV29-1 with TRBJ2-7; possibly TRBD2 for D (5 bases). Trimming removed 4 bases at V and 0 bases at J, with 13 bases between. The CDR3 length is 14 residues. From germline, CDR1 is SQVTM and CDR2 ANQGSEA. The CDR3 sequence: CSVGGGLNSYEQYF. The CDR3, as DNA: TGCAGCGTTGGTGGAGGCCTAAACTCCTACGAGCAGTACTTC.

By frequency in the sample, this clonotype is medium-sized. V usage is TRBV4-1 and J usage is TRBJ2-1; 13 nucleotides agree with TRBD2. V trimming: 4 bases; J trimming: 9 bases; junction bases outside the gene matches: 6. Germline CDR1 MGHRA, CDR2 YSYEKL. The CDR3 is made up of 15 amino acids. In DNA form, the CDR3 reads TGCGCCAGCAGCCCTCGACTAGCGGGGGGCGGTGAGCAGTTCTTC. It encodes CASSPRLAGGGEQFF.

This clonotype was counted at least ten times. V and J are TRBV12-3 or TRBV12-4 and TRBJ2-7; the D gene is possibly TRBD2 (5 bases). V was cut by 2 bases and J by 3 bases, with 14 bases left in between. The CDR3 spans 15 residues. DNA of the CDR3: TGTGCCAGCAGTTTAAGGCTAGCCAGAAGCTACGAGCAGTACTTC. It translates to CASSLRLARSYEQYF.

This clonotype was seen at least ten times. The genes are TRBV12-3 or TRBV12-4 and TRBJ1-5; D call uncertain. The CDR3 has 13 residues. Trimming pared 1 base from V and 7 bases from J, leaving 8 bases between. In DNA, the CDR3 is TGTGCCAGCAGTTTAGGGTTCGTGCAGCCCCAGCATTTT. Translating gives CASSLGFVQPQHF.

This clonotype was recorded a few times. The rearrangement uses TRBV12-3 or TRBV12-4 and TRBJ1-1; 9 bases line up with TRBD1. The CDR3 has 16 amino acids. V trimming: 5 bases; J trimming: 11 bases; junction bases outside the gene matches: 18. The CDR3 nucleotides are TGTGCCAGCAGTGGGACAGGGAGAGCACGCATGGGAGAGGCTTTCTTT. It specifies CASSGTGRARMGEAFF.

Many counts were recorded for this clonotype. One end of the junction does not line up with germline, which may come from a read error. This sequence joins TRBV7-2 and TRBJ2-5; D may match TRBD1 or TRBD2 (6 bases each). Germline V gene data show CDR1 as SGHTA and CDR2 as FQGNSA. The CDR3 contains 13 residues. CDR3 protein: CASRFGGGETQYF. The CDR3 DNA reads as TGTGCCAGCCGCTTCGGAGGGGGAGAGACCCAGTACTTC.

This clonotype was counted at least ten times. DNA for the CDR3: TGTGCCAGCAGCGTAGCACAGATGGGAGAGACCCAGTACTTC. As protein: CASSVAQMGETQYF. The J gene is TRBJ2-5, the V gene TRBV9, with no clear D. V was shortened by 0 bases and J by 4 bases, with 10 bases between the two germline ends. The germline V gene encodes CDR1 SGDLS and CDR2 YYNGEE. CDR3 length: 14 residues.

The genes are TRBV7-3 and TRBJ2-1, with 7 bases identical to TRBD2. Germline CDR1 is SGHTA and CDR2 is FQGTGA. CDR3 length: 15 amino acids. J lost 0 bases, V lost 5 bases, and 4 bases had no gene match. The CDR3 loop is CASSRGDSSYNEQFF. CDR3 nucleotide sequence: TGTGCCAGCAGCCGGGGGGATAGCTCCTACAATGAGCAGTTCTTC.

There are many counts of this clonotype. J is TRBJ2-1 and V is TRBV2; D remains ambiguous. The CDR3 extends over 13 amino acids. V lost 6 bases, J lost 2 bases, and 8 bases lay in between. Germline V gene lookup returns CDR1 SNHLY and CDR2 FYNNEI. CDR3 residues: CASRDVAYNEQFF. In nucleotides, the CDR3 is TGTGCCAGCAGGGACGTCGCCTACAATGAGCAGTTCTTC.

In its sample, this clonotype was seen many times. This sequence joins TRBV7-9 and TRBJ2-7, with 10 positions matching TRBD1. The germline gives CDR1 SEHNR, CDR2 FQNEAQ (reference sequence). The CDR3 length is 13 residues. V shed 2 bases and J 6 bases; nucleotides not matched to a gene: 1. CDR3 region: CASSLRTGGEQYF. Written as DNA, the CDR3 is TGTGCCAGCAGCTTAAGGACAGGGGGCGAGCAGTACTTC.

The rearrangement links TRBV7-2 to TRBJ1-4; perhaps TRBD1 as D (5 bases). V was cut by 7 bases and J by 8 bases, with 17 bases left in between. Germline CDR1 reads SGHTA; CDR2 reads FQGNSA. This CDR3 has 14 residues. CDR3 sequence (DNA): TGTGCCAGCAAAAAGGGGTCTGGTAGGGAAAAACTGTTTTTT. This sequence encodes CASKKGSGREKLFF.

The chain has TRBV12-3 or TRBV12-4 and TRBJ1-2; a possible D gene is TRBD1 (5 bases). Trimming removed 2 bases at V and 4 bases at J, with 11 bases between. The CDR3 runs to 14 residues. The CDR3 DNA is TGTGCCAGCAGTTTATACCGGGACCGCTATGGCTACACCTTC. Protein: CASSLYRDRYGYTF.

This clonotype showed up many times. This chain joins TRBV5-1 and TRBJ2-3, with 7 bases lining up with TRBD1. The V segment lost 0 bases and the J segment 1 base; nucleotides outside the gene matches: 2. From germline, CDR1 is SGHRS and CDR2 YFSETQ. The CDR3 length is 15 residues. CDR3 in amino acids: CASSLGQGGTDTQYF. CDR3 DNA: TGCGCCAGCAGCTTGGGACAGGGTGGCACAGATACGCAGTATTTT. Variable domain in full (rest from reference TRBV5-1 and TRBJ2-3): KAGVTQTPRYLIKTRGQQVTLSCSPISGHRSVSWYQQTPGQGLQFLFEYFSETQRNKGNFPGRFSGRQFSNSRSEMNVSTLELGDSALYLCASSLGQGGTDTQYFGPGTRLTVL.

The V call is TRBV7-8, the J call TRBJ1-5; D gene unclear. V was trimmed by 2 bases and J by 1 base, leaving 9 bases between them. Germline V CDR1 and CDR2: SGHVS, FQNEAQ. The length of the CDR3 is 15 residues. The CDR3 DNA follows: TGTGCCAGCAGCTTATTGGGTTTAAGCAATCAGCCCCAGCATTTT. This sequence encodes CASSLLGLSNQPQHF.

This clonotype was seen a handful of times. J is TRBJ2-1 and V is TRBV6-2 or TRBV6-3; 10 positions agree with TRBD2. CDR1 is MNHEY, CDR2 SVGEGT, per germline. The CDR3 spans 15 residues. V trimming: 5 bases; J trimming: 2 bases; junction bases outside the gene matches: 3. The CDR3 loop reads CASSSGGAPYNEQFF. CDR3 nucleotides: TGTGCCAGCAGTAGCGGGGGGGCCCCCTACAATGAGCAGTTCTTC.